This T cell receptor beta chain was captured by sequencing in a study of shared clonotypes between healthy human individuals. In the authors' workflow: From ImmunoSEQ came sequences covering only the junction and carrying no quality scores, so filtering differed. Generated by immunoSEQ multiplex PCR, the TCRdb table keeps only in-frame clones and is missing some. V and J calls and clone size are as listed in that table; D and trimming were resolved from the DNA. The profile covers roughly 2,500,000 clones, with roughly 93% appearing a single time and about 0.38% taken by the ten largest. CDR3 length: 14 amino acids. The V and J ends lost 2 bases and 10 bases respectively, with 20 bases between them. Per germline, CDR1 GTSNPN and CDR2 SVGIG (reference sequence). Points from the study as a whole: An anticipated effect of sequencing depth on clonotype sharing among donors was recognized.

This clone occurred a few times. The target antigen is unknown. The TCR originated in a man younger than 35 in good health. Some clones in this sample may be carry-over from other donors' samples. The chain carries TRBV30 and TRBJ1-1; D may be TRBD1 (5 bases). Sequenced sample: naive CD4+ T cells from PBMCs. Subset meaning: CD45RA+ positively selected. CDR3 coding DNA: TGTGCCTGGAGTACCCATGGGGCCCGCGGTACAGCTTTCTTT. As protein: CAWSTHGARGTAFF.